A selection of T cell receptor beta chains follows, all from one sample in a study of beta chain features in type 1 diabetes. Assay: immunoSEQ multiplex PCR; the TCRdb copy retains only in-frame clones and omits some. The sample includes under 500,000 clones, approximately 30% of them seen just once. Material: naive CD4+ T cells from blood. The source of these receptors is a man aged 18-30 years in good health. Both conserved end residues are part of each CDR3. A D gene is named only where the DNA matches it firmly. Clone sizes are given selectively: once, few, many, or a class where the clone is expanded.

j_call: TRBJ2-6
d_call: -
clone_size: few
v_call: TRBV7-2
cdr3_aa: CASSLELGANVLTF
cdr3_nt: TGTGCCAGCAGCTTAGAGCTGGGGGCCAACGTCCTGACTTTC

j_call: TRBJ2-1
d_call: TRBD2
clone_size: -
v_call: TRBV25-1
cdr3_aa: CASSARAGGVNEQFF
cdr3_nt: TGTGCCAGCAGTGCCCGAGCGGGAGGGGTCAATGAGCAGTTCTTC

j_call: TRBJ2-5
d_call: -
clone_size: few
v_call: TRBV29-1
cdr3_aa: CSFLGGRKETQYF
cdr3_nt: TGCAGCTTTCTCGGGGGGCGCAAAGAGACCCAGTACTTC

j_call: TRBJ2-2
d_call: TRBD2
clone_size: -
v_call: TRBV14
cdr3_aa: CASSQDAGVPGELFF
cdr3_nt: TGTGCCAGCAGCCAAGATGCGGGAGTCCCCGGGGAGCTGTTTTTT

j_call: TRBJ2-7
d_call: TRBD2
clone_size: once
v_call: TRBV10-3
cdr3_aa: CAISESSLAGSEQYF
cdr3_nt: TGTGCCATCAGTGAGTCGAGTTTAGCGGGATCAGAGCAGTACTTC

j_call: TRBJ1-5
d_call: TRBD1
clone_size: few
v_call: TRBV7-2
cdr3_aa: CASSLRDRYQPQHF
cdr3_nt: TGTGCCAGCAGCCTCCGGGACAGGTATCAGCCCCAGCATTTT

j_call: TRBJ2-7
d_call: TRBD2
clone_size: few
v_call: TRBV25-1
cdr3_aa: CASSAASGTYEQYF
cdr3_nt: TGTGCCAGCAGTGCGGCTAGCGGGACCTACGAGCAGTACTTC

j_call: TRBJ2-7
d_call: -
clone_size: -
v_call: TRBV13
cdr3_aa: CASSGTGQISVYEQYF
cdr3_nt: TGTGCCAGCAGCGGGACGGGGCAGATTAGCGTCTACGAGCAGTACTTC

j_call: TRBJ2-5
d_call: -
clone_size: -
v_call: TRBV10-3
cdr3_aa: CAIGRREQETQYF
cdr3_nt: TGTGCCATCGGACGGAGGGAGCAAGAGACCCAGTACTTC

j_call: TRBJ2-1
d_call: -
clone_size: few
v_call: TRBV7-9
cdr3_aa: CASSRAAAEGFF
cdr3_nt: TGTGCCAGCAGCCGTGCAGCGGCCGAAGGGTTCTTC

j_call: TRBJ2-2
d_call: -
clone_size: few
v_call: TRBV30
cdr3_aa: CAWSPLWNTGELFF
cdr3_nt: TGTGCCTGGAGTCCCCTTTGGAACACCGGGGAGCTGTTTTTT

j_call: TRBJ1-2
d_call: -
clone_size: -
v_call: TRBV28
cdr3_aa: CASSFLNYGYTF
cdr3_nt: TGTGCCAGCAGTTTTCTGAACTATGGCTACACCTTC

j_call: TRBJ2-4
d_call: TRBD1
clone_size: -
v_call: TRBV27
cdr3_aa: CASSPDRAAAKNIQYF
cdr3_nt: TGTGCCAGCAGCCCTGACAGGGCGGCGGCCAAAAACATTCAGTACTTC

j_call: TRBJ1-2
d_call: -
clone_size: once
v_call: TRBV30
cdr3_aa: CAWSPPGQGSNYGYTF
cdr3_nt: TGTGCCTGGAGTCCCCCGGGACAAGGTTCTAACTATGGCTACACCTTC

j_call: TRBJ2-1
d_call: -
clone_size: few
v_call: TRBV7-2
cdr3_aa: CASSLFMQKEQFF
cdr3_nt: TGTGCCAGCAGCTTATTTATGCAAAAAGAGCAGTTCTTC

j_call: TRBJ2-3
d_call: -
clone_size: -
v_call: TRBV7-9
cdr3_aa: CASILLAEDTQYF
cdr3_nt: TGTGCCAGCATCCTCTTAGCCGAGGATACGCAGTATTTT

j_call: TRBJ2-3
d_call: -
clone_size: -
v_call: TRBV15
cdr3_aa: CATSPSTSTDTQYF
cdr3_nt: TGTGCCACCAGCCCCTCCACTAGCACAGATACGCAGTATTTT

j_call: TRBJ2-6
d_call: TRBD1
clone_size: -
v_call: TRBV30
cdr3_aa: CAWSGPRGDREFESGANVLTF
cdr3_nt: TGTGCCTGGAGTGGACCCCGCGGAGACAGGGAATTCGAATCTGGGGCCAACGTCCTGACTTTC

j_call: TRBJ2-1
d_call: -
clone_size: -
v_call: TRBV7-2
cdr3_aa: CASRTGVAEYNEQFF
cdr3_nt: TGTGCCAGCAGAACTGGGGTAGCGGAGTACAATGAGCAGTTCTTC

j_call: TRBJ2-5
d_call: -
clone_size: -
v_call: TRBV29-1
cdr3_aa: CSVVPPETQYF
cdr3_nt: TGCAGCGTTGTACCCCCAGAGACCCAGTACTTC

j_call: TRBJ2-6
d_call: -
clone_size: -
v_call: TRBV9
cdr3_aa: CASSVGGAGPSGANVLTF
cdr3_nt: TGTGCCAGCAGCGTAGGTGGGGCAGGGCCCTCTGGGGCCAACGTCCTGACTTTC

j_call: TRBJ2-1
d_call: TRBD1
clone_size: few
v_call: TRBV7-9
cdr3_aa: CASHPGQRNNEQFF
cdr3_nt: TGTGCCAGTCACCCGGGACAGCGAAACAATGAGCAGTTCTTC

j_call: TRBJ1-4
d_call: -
clone_size: -
v_call: TRBV29-1
cdr3_aa: CSAWSEKLFF
cdr3_nt: TGCAGCGCTTGGAGTGAAAAACTGTTTTTT

j_call: TRBJ2-5
d_call: -
clone_size: -
v_call: TRBV29-1
cdr3_aa: CSVGGTGRQETQYF
cdr3_nt: TGCAGCGTGGGCGGGACGGGGCGGCAAGAGACCCAGTACTTC

j_call: TRBJ1-4
d_call: -
clone_size: -
v_call: TRBV2
cdr3_aa: CASKTDNEKLFF
cdr3_nt: TGTGCCAGCAAAACAGACAATGAAAAACTGTTTTTT

j_call: TRBJ2-7
d_call: TRBD2
clone_size: few
v_call: TRBV9
cdr3_aa: CASSERPGLADYEQYF
cdr3_nt: TGTGCCAGCAGCGAGCGACCGGGACTAGCGGATTACGAGCAGTACTTC

j_call: TRBJ1-4
d_call: TRBD1
clone_size: -
v_call: TRBV6-1
cdr3_aa: CASRSRQGLNEKLFF
cdr3_nt: TGTGCCAGCAGGTCGAGACAGGGCCTAAATGAAAAACTGTTTTTT

j_call: TRBJ2-7
d_call: -
clone_size: few
v_call: TRBV7-2
cdr3_aa: CASSPRSGRYEQYF
cdr3_nt: TGTGCCAGCAGCCCCCGGTCCGGGCGCTACGAGCAGTACTTC

j_call: TRBJ2-7
d_call: -
clone_size: few
v_call: TRBV4-1
cdr3_aa: CASSQGSQGGRYEQYF
cdr3_nt: TGCGCCAGCAGCCAAGGGTCACAGGGGGGGAGGTACGAGCAGTACTTC

j_call: TRBJ2-3
d_call: TRBD2
clone_size: -
v_call: TRBV4-3
cdr3_aa: CASTLRGADTQYF
cdr3_nt: TGCGCCAGCACCTTGCGGGGGGCAGATACGCAGTATTTT

j_call: TRBJ2-7
d_call: TRBD1
clone_size: -
v_call: TRBV29-1
cdr3_aa: CSATGQGPYEQYF
cdr3_nt: TGCAGCGCCACGGGACAGGGTCCCTACGAGCAGTACTTC

j_call: TRBJ2-1
d_call: TRBD2
clone_size: -
v_call: TRBV5-1
cdr3_aa: CASSLIVGGLNEQFF
cdr3_nt: TGCGCCAGCAGCTTGATTGTGGGAGGGCTCAATGAGCAGTTCTTC

j_call: TRBJ2-6
d_call: -
clone_size: few
v_call: TRBV25-1
cdr3_aa: CASSLGGSPGANVLTF
cdr3_nt: TGTGCCAGCAGTTTAGGGGGGTCCCCTGGGGCCAACGTCCTGACTTTC

j_call: TRBJ2-5
d_call: TRBD2
clone_size: few
v_call: TRBV30
cdr3_aa: CAWSPGSSGYQETQYF
cdr3_nt: TGTGCCTGGAGTCCTGGTTCTAGCGGGTACCAAGAGACCCAGTACTTC

j_call: TRBJ1-1
d_call: -
clone_size: -
v_call: TRBV7-3
cdr3_aa: CASSLIVRGEAFF
cdr3_nt: TGTGCCAGCAGCTTAATAGTCAGAGGTGAAGCTTTCTTT

j_call: TRBJ1-2
d_call: -
clone_size: -
v_call: TRBV7-8
cdr3_aa: CASSLQGNYGYTF
cdr3_nt: TGTGCCAGCAGCTTACAGGGCAACTATGGCTACACCTTC

j_call: TRBJ2-1
d_call: TRBD2
clone_size: -
v_call: TRBV27
cdr3_aa: CASSLYGRDSYNEQFF
cdr3_nt: TGTGCCAGCAGTTTATACGGGAGGGACTCCTACAATGAGCAGTTCTTC

j_call: TRBJ2-7
d_call: TRBD1
clone_size: -
v_call: TRBV6-1
cdr3_aa: CASRVEGQIYEQYF
cdr3_nt: TGTGCCAGCAGGGTCGAGGGACAGATCTACGAGCAGTACTTC

j_call: TRBJ1-3
d_call: -
clone_size: -
v_call: TRBV9
cdr3_aa: CASSVAYDGNTIYF
cdr3_nt: TGTGCCAGCAGCGTAGCGTACGATGGAAACACCATATATTTT

j_call: TRBJ2-7
d_call: -
clone_size: -
v_call: TRBV19
cdr3_aa: CASSSTGAGRQLEQYF
cdr3_nt: TGTGCCAGTAGTTCGACAGGCGCCGGTCGTCAGCTCGAGCAGTACTTC

j_call: TRBJ2-7
d_call: TRBD1
clone_size: -
v_call: TRBV9
cdr3_aa: CASSVRTGMRQYF
cdr3_nt: TGTGCCAGCAGCGTGCGGACAGGGATGAGGCAGTACTTC

j_call: TRBJ2-6
d_call: -
clone_size: -
v_call: TRBV5-1
cdr3_aa: CASSLVDSGANVLTF
cdr3_nt: TGCGCCAGCAGCTTGGTAGACTCTGGGGCCAACGTCCTGACTTTC

j_call: TRBJ2-5
d_call: TRBD1
clone_size: -
v_call: TRBV5-1
cdr3_aa: CASSSGQGTQETQYF
cdr3_nt: TGCGCCAGCAGCTCTGGACAGGGGACCCAAGAGACCCAGTACTTC

j_call: TRBJ2-6
d_call: TRBD1
clone_size: few
v_call: TRBV5-1
cdr3_aa: CASGDRAGANVLTF
cdr3_nt: TGCGCCAGCGGGGACAGGGCTGGGGCCAACGTCCTGACTTTC

j_call: TRBJ2-7
d_call: -
clone_size: -
v_call: TRBV2
cdr3_aa: CATGRGGYEQYF
cdr3_nt: TGTGCCACAGGACGGGGAGGCTACGAGCAGTACTTC

j_call: TRBJ2-7
d_call: -
clone_size: -
v_call: TRBV30
cdr3_aa: CAWNQGDYEQYF
cdr3_nt: TGTGCCTGGAACCAAGGAGACTACGAGCAGTACTTC

j_call: TRBJ2-7
d_call: TRBD1
clone_size: -
v_call: TRBV10-3
cdr3_aa: CAISTGGAYEQYF
cdr3_nt: TGTGCCATCAGTACAGGGGGTGCGTACGAGCAGTACTTC

j_call: TRBJ2-4
d_call: TRBD1
clone_size: few
v_call: TRBV25-1
cdr3_aa: CASGGTGSDIQYF
cdr3_nt: TGTGCCAGTGGTGGGACAGGGTCTGACATTCAGTACTTC

j_call: TRBJ2-1
d_call: TRBD1
clone_size: few
v_call: TRBV29-1
cdr3_aa: CSVDTGTGGYNEQFF
cdr3_nt: TGCAGCGTTGATACCGGGACAGGGGGTTACAATGAGCAGTTCTTC

j_call: TRBJ1-2
d_call: -
clone_size: -
v_call: TRBV10-3
cdr3_aa: CAIRSNYGYTF
cdr3_nt: TGTGCCATCCGGTCTAACTATGGCTACACCTTC

j_call: TRBJ2-7
d_call: -
clone_size: -
v_call: TRBV7-2
cdr3_aa: CASSPDRTKAYEQYF
cdr3_nt: TGTGCCAGCAGCCCCGACAGGACAAAGGCGTACGAGCAGTACTTC

j_call: TRBJ2-7
d_call: -
clone_size: few
v_call: TRBV6-1
cdr3_aa: CASSRKTEQYF
cdr3_nt: TGTGCCAGCAGTCGGAAGACCGAGCAGTACTTC